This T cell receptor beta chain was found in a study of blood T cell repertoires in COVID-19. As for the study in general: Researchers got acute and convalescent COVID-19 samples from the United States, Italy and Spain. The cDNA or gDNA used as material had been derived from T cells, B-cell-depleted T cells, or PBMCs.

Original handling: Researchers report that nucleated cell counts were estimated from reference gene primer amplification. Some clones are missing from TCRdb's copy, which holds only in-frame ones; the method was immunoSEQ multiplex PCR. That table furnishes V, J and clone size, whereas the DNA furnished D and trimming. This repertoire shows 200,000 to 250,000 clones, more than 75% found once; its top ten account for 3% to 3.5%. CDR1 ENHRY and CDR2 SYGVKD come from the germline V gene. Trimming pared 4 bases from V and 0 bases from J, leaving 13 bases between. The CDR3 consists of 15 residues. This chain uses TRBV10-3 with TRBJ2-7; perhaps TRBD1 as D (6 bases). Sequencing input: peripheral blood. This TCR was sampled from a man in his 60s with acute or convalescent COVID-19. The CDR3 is CAISAGQGFSYEQYF. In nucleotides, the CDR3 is TGTGCCATCAGTGCAGGCCAGGGGTTCTCCTACGAGCAGTACTTC.